The 26 T cell receptor beta chains below all came from one sample that was sequenced in a study of T cell changes during pregnancy in multiple sclerosis. Sequencing used immunoSEQ multiplex PCR; TCRdb keeps in-frame clones, though not all of them. The sample lists 50,000 or so clones, around 90% seen once, with roughly a tenth in the top ten. The sequencing here drew on CD8+ T cells from peripheral blood mononuclear cells, taken after pregnancy. The receptors derive from a female donor with multiple sclerosis, enrolled in a pregnancy study.

This rearrangement joins TRBV6-4 to TRBJ1-4; D gene unclear. In germline, CDR1 is MRHNA, CDR2 SNTAGT. The CDR3 has 13 amino acids. V lost 5 bases and J 5 bases, leaving 9 bases between the germline ends. Here the CDR3 reads CASSRSPNEKLFF. The CDR3 nucleotides read TGTGCCAGCAGTCGGAGCCCCAATGAAAAACTGTTTTTT.

This clone was detected only once. The V call is TRBV6-5, the J call TRBJ1-2, with 9 bases lining up with TRBD1. The CDR3 sequence is 13 residues long. CDR1 is MNHEY, CDR2 SVGAGI, per germline. Losses at the gene ends were 10 bases for V and 3 bases for J; bases not matched to a gene: 6. In nucleotides, the CDR3 is TGTGCCACACAGGGGGCTAAAGACTATGGCTACACCTTC. This sequence encodes CATQGAKDYGYTF.

This clone was detected only once. The chain links TRBV15 to TRBJ2-1; 11 positions agree with TRBD2. The length of the CDR3 is 17 residues. V lost 0 bases to trimming and J lost 2 bases; unmatched junction nucleotides: 3. Germline V gene sequence: CDR1 LNHNV, CDR2 YYDKDF (reference sequence). The CDR3 spells CATSRETSGGPYNEQFF. The CDR3 coding sequence is TGTGCCACCAGCAGAGAAACTAGCGGGGGACCCTACAATGAGCAGTTCTTC.

The chain combines TRBV6-4 with TRBJ2-3; 13 bases are shared with TRBD2. The V segment lost 0 bases and the J segment 4 bases; nucleotides outside the gene matches: 1. The length of the CDR3 is 16 residues. Per germline, CDR1 MRHNA and CDR2 SNTAGT. In nucleotides, the CDR3 is TGTGCCAGCAGTGACTCGACTAGCGGGGGGCCAGATACGCAGTATTTT. Amino acids: CASSDSTSGGPDTQYF.

This chain links TRBV12-1 with TRBJ1-1. TRBV12-1 is reported as a pseudogene. The CDR3 loop spans 11 amino acids. CDR3 protein: CASSSNYGAFF. CDR3 in DNA: TGTGCCAGCAGCTCCAACTATGGAGCTTTCTTT.

The chain links TRBV18 to TRBJ1-5, with D possibly matching TRBD1 (5 bases). V lost 2 bases and J lost 6, with 14 bases in between. CDR1 KGHSH and CDR2 LQKENI come from the germline V gene. The CDR3 is 15 amino acids. This CDR3 reads CASSPSGQGSQPQHF. The CDR3 DNA sequence: TGTGCCAGCTCACCATCTGGTCAGGGTAGTCAGCCCCAGCATTTT.

The chain employs TRBV7-8 and TRBJ1-5; D is undetermined. The V end was cut by 5 bases, the J end by 2 bases, with 7 bases between. This CDR3 is 13 amino acids long. Germline CDR1 is SGHVS and CDR2 is FQNEAQ. CDR3 protein: CASSPSGNQPQHF. The CDR3 DNA reads as TGTGCCAGCAGCCCGAGTGGCAATCAGCCCCAGCATTTT.

V gene TRBV6-4 combines with J gene TRBJ1-2; 8 bases match TRBD1. With 3 bases clipped from V and 8 bases from J, the junction kept 11 bases outside the gene matches. This CDR3 has 15 amino acids. Germline values: CDR1 MRHNA, CDR2 SNTAGT. Here the CDR3 reads CASSDTGTGLGGYTF. In DNA, the CDR3 is TGTGCCAGCAGTGATACCGGGACAGGACTCGGCGGCTACACCTTC.

The V and J genes are TRBV7-9 and TRBJ1-2; possibly TRBD1 for D (5 bases). From germline, CDR1 is SEHNR and CDR2 FQNEAQ (reference sequence). This CDR3 contains 12 residues. Deletions cut 4 bases from V and 12 bases from J, with 15 bases between. Here the CDR3 reads CASSSGSTGNTF. The CDR3, as DNA: TGTGCCAGCAGCTCCGGATCCACAGGAAACACCTTC.

This chain links TRBV25-1 with TRBJ2-7, with D hard to call. Trimming shortened V by 2 bases and J by 3 bases, and 17 bases separated the two germline ends. Germline values: CDR1 MGHDK, CDR2 SYGVNS. This CDR3 is built from 16 residues. The CDR3 nucleotides are TGTGCCAGCAGTGAAAAGAATCCTATTCTTTTCTACGAGCAGTACTTC. It translates to CASSEKNPILFYEQYF.

A note on this clone: This same CDR3 is encoded by further DNA sequences in the sample. V usage is TRBV9 and J usage is TRBJ2-7; TRBD2 matches 7 bases. This CDR3 comprises 14 residues. CDR1 is SGDLS, CDR2 YYNGEE, per germline. The junction had 2 bases not matched to a gene; V was cut back by 0 bases and J by 2 bases. The CDR3 bases are TGTGCCAGCAGCGTAGGTGGGGGGGCCTACGAGCAGTACTTC. This sequence encodes CASSVGGGAYEQYF.

The chain couples TRBV9 to TRBJ2-7; maybe TRBD2 (5 bases). Germline V gives CDR1 SGDLS, CDR2 YYNGEE. Between the trimmed V and J ends, which lost 1 base and 2 bases, there was a span of 10 bases. This CDR3 region has 14 residues. CDR3 DNA: TGTGCCAGCAGCGTAAATAGCGACCCCTACGAGCAGTACTTC. This translates into CASSVNSDPYEQYF.

The chain combines TRBV29-1 with TRBJ2-1, with 9 bases matching TRBD2. Germline V gene data show CDR1 as SQVTM and CDR2 as ANQGSEA. CDR3 size: 15 residues. The V gene end was trimmed by 6 bases and the J gene end by 6 bases; junction bases not matched to a gene: 12. CDR3 amino acids: CSVPLVRGGVNEQFF. In nucleotides, the CDR3 is TGCAGCGTACCTCTGGTTCGCGGGGGGGTCAATGAGCAGTTCTTC.

In its sample, this clone was seen once. This chain uses TRBV27 with TRBJ2-7; D unclear. Trimming pared 0 bases from V and 3 bases from J, leaving 3 bases between. Per the germline V gene, CDR1 is MNHEY and CDR2 is SMNVEV (reference sequence). The CDR3 spans 12 residues. The CDR3 here is CASSLSGYEQYF. The CDR3 nucleotides read TGTGCCAGCAGTTTATCCGGCTACGAGCAGTACTTC.

The J gene is TRBJ1-1, the V gene TRBV15; no clear D gene. V gave up 0 bases and J gave up 4 bases, with 15 bases separating them. The CDR3 contains 16 residues. Per germline, CDR1 LNHNV and CDR2 YYDKDF (reference sequence). CDR3 sequence (DNA): TGTGCCACCAGCAGAGATCGGGAGGGAATGGGCACTGAAGCTTTCTTT. Translated: CATSRDREGMGTEAFF. Using reference TRBV15 and TRBJ1-1 for the parts outside the CDR3, the full variable domain is DAMVIQNPRYQVTQFGKPVTLSCSQTLNHNVMYWYQQKSSQAPKLLFHYYDKDFNNEADTPDNFQSRRPNTSFCFLDIRSPGLGDTAMYLCATSRDREGMGTEAFFGQGTRLTVV.

This clone was detected only once. This chain uses TRBV4-1 with TRBJ2-7; no clear D. Germline values: CDR1 MGHRA, CDR2 YSYEKL. V lost 3 bases, J lost 5 bases, and 8 bases lay in between. The CDR3 spans 12 residues. CDR3 in amino acids: CASSHPGNEQYF. CDR3 nucleotides: TGCGCCAGCAGCCATCCGGGTAACGAGCAGTACTTC.

The chain joins TRBV19 to TRBJ2-2, with 10 positions matching TRBD1. CDR1 is LNHDA, CDR2 SQIVND, per germline (reference sequence). V shed 7 bases and J 5 bases; nucleotides not matched to a gene: 7. This CDR3 region has 15 residues. This chain's CDR3 is CASTTGTGETGELFF. Here the CDR3 DNA reads TGTGCCAGTACTACCGGGACAGGGGAGACCGGGGAGCTGTTTTTT.

The chain couples TRBV11-2 to TRBJ1-1; 7 bases are shared with TRBD1. The V gene's germline CDR1 is SGHAT and CDR2 FQNNGV. J was trimmed by 1 base and V by 2 bases; bases with no gene match: 4. This CDR3 contains 15 residues. CDR3 DNA sequence: TGTGCCAGCAGCTTAAGGGGACAGAGGAACACTGAAGCTTTCTTT. Protein: CASSLRGQRNTEAFF.

This clone is judged medium-sized. The chain uses TRBV6-4 and TRBJ2-3; D call uncertain. Deletions cut 0 bases from V and 0 bases from J, with 10 bases between. Germline CDR1 and CDR2: MRHNA and SNTAGT. The CDR3 totals 16 residues. CDR3 bases: TGTGCCAGCAGTGACTCGAGTGTTACTAGCACAGATACGCAGTATTTT. Its translation is CASSDSSVTSTDTQYF.

The gene calls are TRBV4-1 and TRBJ2-1; the D gene is possibly TRBD1 (5 bases). Trimming pared 5 bases from V and 0 bases from J, leaving 11 bases between. The CDR3 is made up of 15 amino acids. Per germline, CDR1 MGHRA and CDR2 YSYEKL. CDR3 sequence (DNA): TGCGCCAGCAGCATAAGCCAGGGCTCCTACAATGAGCAGTTCTTC. This translates into CASSISQGSYNEQFF.

This clone was observed once. This chain links TRBV9 with TRBJ2-7; tentative D call: TRBD2 (6 bases). The CDR3 runs 14 residues. CDR1 is SGDLS and CDR2 is YYNGEE in the germline V gene. Trimming left V 5 bases short and J 2 bases short, with 14 bases between. The CDR3 sequence is CASSMGDSPYEQYF. CDR3 DNA sequence: TGTGCCAGCAGTATGGGGGACTCCCCCTACGAGCAGTACTTC. The entire variable domain, with the rest obtained from reference TRBV9 and TRBJ2-7, is as follows: DSGVTQTPKHLITATGQRVTLRCSPRSGDLSVYWYQQSLDQGLQFLIQYYNGEERAKGNILERFSAQQFPDLHSELNLSSLELGDSALYFCASSMGDSPYEQYFGPGTRLTVT.

CDR3 sequence: CASKSDGYNEQFF. The CDR3 DNA sequence: TGTGCCAGCAAAAGCGACGGATACAATGAGCAGTTCTTC. The chain recombines TRBV27 with TRBJ2-1; D uncertain. Germline V gene sequence: CDR1 MNHEY, CDR2 SMNVEV (reference sequence). The CDR3 runs to 13 residues. The germline V and J ends were trimmed by 7 bases and 4 bases, with 11 bases remaining between them.

The rearrangement joins TRBV18 to TRBJ2-3; no clear D. The V end was cut by 6 bases, the J end by 2 bases, with 15 bases between. CDR1 and CDR2 from the germline V gene are KGHSH and LQKENI. This CDR3 contains 15 residues. The CDR3 DNA sequence: TGTGCCAGCTCGTACACCAAACCAAACACAGATACGCAGTATTTT. Amino acid sequence: CASSYTKPNTDTQYF.

The chain carries TRBV29-1 and TRBJ2-7; D perhaps matches TRBD1 (5 bases). Trimming shortened V by 5 bases and J by 5 bases, and 13 bases separated the two germline ends. The CDR3 is 12 residues long. The V gene's germline CDR1 is SQVTM and CDR2 ANQGSEA. In DNA form, the CDR3 reads TGCAGCGTTTCGGCAGGGTCGGACGAGCAGTACTTC. Its translation: CSVSAGSDEQYF.

This CDR3 reads CASSQGTGGAYEQYF. The CDR3 nucleotides read TGTGCCAGCAGCCAAGGGACAGGGGGAGCTTACGAGCAGTACTTC. The V call is TRBV14, the J call TRBJ2-7; the match to TRBD1 covers 10 bases. This CDR3 spans 15 amino acids. J lost 4 bases, V lost 1 base, and 4 bases had no gene match. Germline values: CDR1 SGHDN, CDR2 FVKESK.

This chain connects TRBV19 to TRBJ1-5, with 7 bases matching TRBD1. Germline lookup yields CDR1 LNHDA and CDR2 SQIVND (reference sequence). This CDR3 is built from 15 residues. The ends lost 5 bases at V and 5 bases at J; junction bases unmatched: 9. CDR3 protein: CASSPPGQIYQPQHF. CDR3 DNA sequence: TGTGCCAGTAGTCCCCCGGGACAGATATATCAGCCCCAGCATTTT. Based on the CDR3 plus reference TRBV19 and TRBJ1-5, the full variable domain is DGGITQSPKYLFRKEGQNVTLSCEQNLNHDAMYWYRQDPGQGLRLIYYSQIVNDFQKGDIAEGYSVSREKKESFPLTVTSAQKNPTAFYLCASSPPGQIYQPQHFGDGTRLSIL.